This TCR beta chain was observed in a study of metastatic and nonmetastatic thyroid tumors. There were no patients who had received any treatment before thyroid surgery. Germline V gene data show CDR1 as LGHDT and CDR2 as YNNKEL (reference sequence). The CDR3 is 15 amino acids. The V end was cut by 1 base, the J end by 3 bases, with 13 bases between. TCRdb ran MiXCR on the PCR reads. The sample holds approximately 28,000 clones, roughly 25% seen once. The sample comprised blood. The gene calls are TRBV3-1 and TRBJ2-7; unclear D gene. The clonotype was recovered from a female donor with papillary thyroid cancer or a benign thyroid nodule (not recorded which). Some clones in this sample may be carry-over from other donors' samples. The DNA for the CDR3 is TGTGCCAGCAGCCAAGCGGCAGTGGGCATCTACGAGCAGTACTTC. This encodes CASSQAAVGIYEQYF.